This is a list of T cell receptor beta chains from one sample in a study of patients and donors after allogeneic stem cell transplantation. TCRdb re-analysed the RT-PCR reads in MiXCR, keeping a single row per CDR3 protein. The table includes roughly 960,000 distinct CDR3 sequences, about a sixth detected once. Source material: blood, either unsorted or a sorted T cell fraction (not recorded which). These receptors all stem from a human donor who was either an allogeneic HSCT recipient or a stem cell or donor lymphocyte infusion donor (not recorded which). It is not recorded whose cells these are; they may come from a transplant donor. The CDR3 runs from the conserved cysteine through the conserved F or W. D genes are given only for firm matches. Clone size is not always given. Where it is, it says once, few, many or a class for expanded clones.

abundance	d_gene	v_gene	j_gene	CDR3aa	CDR3nt
-	-	TRBV7-2	TRBJ2-1	CASSSGRLPHNEQFF	TGTGCCAGCAGCTCCGGGAGATTGCCCCACAATGAGCAGTTCTTC
-	-	TRBV6-5	TRBJ2-7	CASSYSIDGAYEQYF	TGTGCCAGCAGTTACTCGATTGACGGAGCCTACGAGCAGTACTTC
-	TRBD2	TRBV15	TRBJ2-1	CATPHGSGKRWSYNEQFF	TGTGCCACCCCACATGGTAGCGGGAAAAGATGGTCCTACAATGAGCAGTTCTTC
few	-	TRBV5-6	TRBJ2-1	CASSLGRQGEQFF	TGTGCCAGCAGCTTAGGACGGCAAGGAGAGCAGTTCTTC
many	-	TRBV15	TRBJ1-4	CATTQGIAREKLFF	TGTGCCACCACCCAGGGCATCGCGCGTGAAAAACTGTTTTTT
-	TRBD1	TRBV6-2/TRBV6-3	TRBJ1-5	CASSLRGQGGNQPQHF	TGTGCCAGCAGTCTGAGGGGACAGGGTGGCAATCAGCCCCAGCATTTT
few	TRBD1	TRBV20-1	TRBJ1-2	CSAITRGQGYTF	TGCAGTGCTATTACCAGGGGGCAGGGCTACACCTTC
few	-	TRBV5-1	TRBJ1-2	CASSPVPGAGYTF	TGCGCCAGCAGCCCAGTCCCAGGGGCCGGCTACACCTTC
few	-	TRBV20-1	TRBJ1-2	CSASPRTYGYTF	TGCAGTGCTAGTCCCAGGACCTATGGCTACACCTTC
-	TRBD2	TRBV5-1	TRBJ2-4	CASSPRTSGVALHF	TGCGCCAGCAGCCCCAGGACTAGCGGGGTAGCTTTGCACTTC
-	-	TRBV25-1	TRBJ1-2	CASSESRGSGYTF	TGTGCCAGCAGTGAATCCCGGGGTTCTGGCTACACCTTC
many	-	TRBV7-3	TRBJ2-1	CASSLSGRQEQFF	TGTGCCAGCAGCTTAAGCGGCCGACAGGAGCAGTTCTTC
-	-	TRBV5-1	TRBJ2-7	CASSPGEMTGSSYEQYF	TGCGCCAGCAGCCCGGGAGAAATGACAGGGTCATCCTACGAGCAGTACTTC
once	TRBD1	TRBV9	TRBJ2-2	CAYPGQMNTGELFF	TGTGCCTATCCGGGACAGATGAACACCGGGGAGCTGTTTTTT
many	TRBD1	TRBV5-1	TRBJ1-5	CASSLQGDNNQPQHF	TGCGCCAGCAGCTTACAGGGGGATAACAATCAGCCCCAGCATTTT
few	-	TRBV29-1	TRBJ2-7	CSALRDEAYEQYF	TGCAGCGCGCTCCGGGACGAGGCTTACGAGCAGTACTTC
-	-	TRBV5-1	TRBJ2-7	CASSEIASTYEQYF	TGCGCCAGCAGCGAGATAGCGTCTACCTACGAGCAGTACTTC
few	-	TRBV25-1	TRBJ2-3	CASSEQPGASTDTQYF	TGTGCCAGCAGTGAACAACCTGGTGCCAGCACAGATACGCAGTATTTT
-	TRBD2	TRBV12-3/TRBV12-4	TRBJ2-7	CASSLTSGRTVEQYF	TGTGCCAGCAGTCTAACTAGCGGGAGGACCGTCGAGCAGTACTTC
-	TRBD1	TRBV29-1	TRBJ2-7	CSVVGDRPYEQYF	TGCAGCGTTGTGGGGGACAGGCCCTACGAGCAGTACTTC
many	-	TRBV9	TRBJ2-7	CASSLVPHEQYF	TGTGCCAGCAGCCTAGTACCTCACGAGCAGTACTTC
few	TRBD2	TRBV12-3/TRBV12-4	TRBJ2-5	CASSLGRSSGAQETQYF	TGTGCCAGCAGTTTAGGGAGGTCTAGCGGGGCTCAAGAGACCCAGTACTTC
-	-	TRBV11-2	TRBJ2-3	CASSPPGRPDTQYF	TGTGCCAGCAGCCCGCCAGGACGCCCAGATACGCAGTATTTT
-	TRBD1	TRBV20-1	TRBJ2-6	CSAATGAWANVLTF	TGCAGTGCTGCAACAGGGGCCTGGGCCAACGTCCTGACTTTC
-	-	TRBV9	TRBJ2-3	CASSEDTDTQYF	TGTGCCAGCAGCGAGGACACAGATACGCAGTATTTT
few	TRBD2	TRBV27	TRBJ2-3	CASGTTSGSTDTQYF	TGTGCCAGCGGGACGACTAGCGGGAGTACAGATACGCAGTATTTT
-	TRBD2	TRBV29-1	TRBJ2-5	CSVGLARETQYF	TGCAGCGTTGGACTAGCGAGGGAGACCCAGTACTTC
-	TRBD2	TRBV11-2	TRBJ2-1	CASSPIAGKTYNEQFF	TGTGCCAGCAGCCCAATAGCGGGGAAAACCTACAATGAGCAGTTCTTC
-	TRBD1	TRBV28	TRBJ1-2	CASSSESKQGAGGYTF	TGTGCCAGCAGTTCCGAATCCAAACAGGGGGCCGGTGGCTACACCTTC
few	-	TRBV25-1	TRBJ1-4	CASSGWTATNEKLFF	TGTGCCAGCAGTGGGTGGACCGCAACTAATGAAAAACTGTTTTTT
-	TRBD2	TRBV19	TRBJ2-1	CASGLDRLAGDNEQFF	TGTGCCAGTGGCTTAGACAGACTAGCGGGAGACAATGAGCAGTTCTTC
many	-	TRBV5-1	TRBJ1-3	CASSVTASGNTIYF	TGCGCCAGCAGCGTCACAGCCTCTGGAAACACCATATATTTT
few	-	TRBV6-1	TRBJ1-3	CANQGPGNTIYF	TGTGCCAACCAGGGACCTGGAAACACCATATATTTT
-	-	TRBV5-1	TRBJ2-1	CASSLGATRLSSYNEQFF	TGCGCCAGCAGCTTGGGCGCGACACGATTGAGCTCCTACAATGAGCAGTTCTTC
-	-	TRBV7-3	TRBJ1-2	CASSLTGGPTNYGYTF	TGTGCCAGCAGCCTCACCGGGGGCCCTACTAACTATGGCTACACCTTC
few	-	TRBV28	TRBJ1-5	CASSPDGAGGQPQHF	TGTGCCAGCAGTCCCGATGGGGCGGGAGGCCAGCCCCAGCATTTT
few	TRBD1	TRBV27	TRBJ1-5	CASSSGQGFDQPQHF	TGTGCCAGCAGTTCGGGACAGGGGTTTGATCAGCCCCAGCATTTT
few	-	TRBV3-1	TRBJ2-7	CASSQGGLPSEQYF	TGTGCCAGCAGCCAAGGAGGGCTCCCTTCCGAGCAGTACTTC
few	-	TRBV18	TRBJ1-5	CASSPEQGGSNQPQHF	TGTGCCAGCTCACCCGAACAGGGTGGTAGCAATCAGCCCCAGCATTTT
-	TRBD2	TRBV30	TRBJ2-2	CAWSAAGASKGELFF	TGTGCCTGGAGTGCAGCGGGAGCTTCGAAAGGGGAGCTGTTTTTT
-	-	TRBV6-5	TRBJ1-3	CASSYSTSRNTIYF	TGTGCCAGCAGTTACTCGACAAGTCGAAACACCATATATTTT
few	-	TRBV19	TRBJ1-1	CASSIGTITEAFF	TGTGCCAGTAGTATAGGAACCATTACTGAAGCTTTCTTT
many	TRBD1	TRBV20-1	TRBJ2-1	CSAPLTGPFNEQFF	TGCAGTGCCCCCTTGACAGGGCCCTTCAATGAGCAGTTCTTC
few	TRBD1	TRBV12-3/TRBV12-4	TRBJ1-2	CASSPDRGQYGYTF	TGTGCCAGCAGTCCCGACAGGGGCCAGTATGGCTACACCTTC
-	-	TRBV20-1	TRBJ1-1	CSARGVSSTEAFF	TGCAGTGCTAGAGGTGTCAGCTCCACTGAAGCTTTCTTT
few	TRBD2	TRBV5-1	TRBJ2-3	CASSFGLAGAVPDTQYF	TGCGCCAGCAGCTTCGGACTAGCGGGAGCCGTTCCAGATACGCAGTATTTT
few	TRBD2	TRBV7-2	TRBJ2-5	CASSHDGGKTQYF	TGTGCCAGCAGCCACGACGGGGGGAAGACCCAGTACTTC
-	TRBD1	TRBV15	TRBJ1-4	CATSSYRGQGEKLFF	TGTGCCACCAGCAGTTACAGGGGGCAAGGTGAAAAACTGTTTTTT